The entry below describes one TCR beta chain. The antigen remains unidentified. CDR3 length: 13 residues. The data were produced by immunoSEQ multiplex PCR, yet TCRdb's version contains in-frame clones alone and is incomplete. There are 450,000 to 550,000 clones in the sample; around 89% occur only once, and 1.7% lies in the top ten. These data are taken from a study of Ad26.COV2.S vaccination and SARS-CoV-2 variants. As for the study in general: Once or twice, 56 days apart, Ad26.COV2.S was delivered intramuscularly. The study, taken as a whole, reports: Relative to placebo recipients, vaccine recipients exhibited elevated spike-specific TCR breadth.

The treatment: some 20 received Ad26.COV2.S at low or high dose, single or two shots; roughly five received placebo; per-sample allocation not given. On day 63 after the first injection, vaccine and placebo recipients gave samples. Donor was an adult aged 18-55 years in Boston. An Ad26 vector that expressed Wuhan-strain SARS-CoV-2 spike constituted the vaccine. The gene calls are TRBV6-7 and TRBJ1-2, with no clear D. TRBV6-7 is known as an ORF, though its function is uncertain. The specimen was peripheral blood, collected in a trial of Ad26.COV2.S vaccine versus placebo. The source of this sequence is a person aged 18-60 years who received the Ad26.COV2.S COVID-19 vaccine or a placebo. CDR3 sequence (DNA): TGTGTGGGATTTTGGCGGCTCGGGTATGGCTACACCTTC. This encodes CVGFWRLGYGYTF.